This TCR beta chain was identified during a study of T cell responses to AZD1222 COVID-19 vaccine (dated by TCRdb to the early 2020s). Study-level background: AZD1222 recipients whose second dose came at about 4 weeks and those whose second dose came at about 12 weeks were combined into one group, since spike-specific TCR depth and breadth did not differ between the two schedules. Enrollment into the trials was organized by age into subgroups of 18-55, 56-69 and 70-plus years, and those subgroups contained roughly 150, 30 and 60 TCR-sequenced participants, respectively. TCR sequencing was performed for over 230 trial participants, of whom some 200 were given two doses of AZD1222 and approximately 25 were given two doses of MenACWY control vaccine. The research as a whole found: Conclusions about previously exposed vaccinees are limited, since just a handful of AZD1222 recipients were seropositive for SARS-CoV-2 at baseline. CD4 TCRs associated with the vaccine covered the entire spike protein, and the dominant responses were in regions 160-218 and 743-854. Because no day 14 peak-response samples were available, the repertoires could be characterized only after the peak T cell response. In the small 56-69-year group, the increase in depth fell short of significance, most likely because of low power. Most participants were white British and females outnumbered males, and the authors suggested that clonal diversity may have been underestimated. A significant rise in spike-specific TCR breadth and depth was observed after two AZD1222 doses relative to day 0 and relative to MenACWY recipients. Nearly half of unique spike-specific TCRs reportedly recognized epitopes outside regions mutated in the B.1.351 and B.1.1.7 variants.

Reading the label with the study, this specimen's time point is: baseline before first vaccination. Vaccinee samples came from UK trials COV001 and COV002, including a single-blind randomized controlled phase 2/3 trial of AZD1222 (ChAdOx1 nCoV-19) in healthy adults. For TCRbeta chain sequencing, PBMC samples were collected from trial participants at day 0 and at day 28 after the second dose. CDR1 and CDR2, looked up from the germline V gene (reference sequence), are LNHDA and SQIVND. The cysteine opens and the phenylalanine closes a CDR3 of 12 amino acids. Only the CDR3 part of the read is kept: 36 bases, read in frame from the first base. The trim is 4 bases for V and 11 bases for J, with a gap of 14 bases between the germline ends. The CDR3 regions of human TCRbeta chains were analyzed by immunosequencing. On the study's bioinformatics: TCRs in the repertoires were compared against a reference library of SARS-CoV-2-specific TCRs that had been generated with the MIRA antigen-specificity platform. Breadth was defined as the fraction of unique TCRs that were SARS-CoV-2-associated. Depth was defined as the fraction of total T cells that were SARS-CoV-2-associated. Using the MIRA data, each spike-specific TCR was assigned both to the spike region to which the TCR was reactive and to a CD4 or CD8 class. Log10-transformed breadth and depth values were compared by one-way ANOVA with Sidak's multiple comparisons tests. TCRdb mirrors the immuneACCESS table, restricted to in-frame sequences. Some clones are absent from its copies; in checked studies, under half trace to an unresolved V gene, and the reason for the others is unknown. Clone size and V and J calls were adopted from that table, with D and trimming inferred from the DNA. This sample lists some 180,000 clones; approximately 92% were detected once. Of the sample, 1% to 1.5% is held by the ten largest clones.

A word on this clone: Its antigen remains unidentified. Base qualities were left out, and no much larger clone turns up one base away.

The chain couples TRBV19 to TRBJ1-1, with no reliable assignment of the D segment. This receptor was taken from an adult in good health. Sequencing was performed on peripheral blood, taken on day 0 of AZD1222 vaccination. The nucleotide sequence is given as TGTGCCAGTAGTACCCCGACACGCGACGCTTTCTTT. Its coded protein is CASSTPTRDAFF.